This TCR beta chain is from a study of T cell repertoires in cytomegalovirus infection. On the study more broadly: Public TCR beta signatures marked donors with CMV infection and the matching HLA.

On this clonotype itself: Its specificity is unknown.

Looked up from germline, CDR1 is SGDLS and CDR2 is YYNGEE. This CDR3 is 19 amino acids long. Trimming left V 3 bases short and J 0 bases short, with 21 bases between. TCRdb fed the reads into MiXCR, producing one record per CDR3 protein. The repertoire holds 650,000 to 850,000 distinct CDR3 sequences, with 25% to 35% as singletons. The chain joins TRBV9 to TRBJ2-2; possibly TRBD2 for D (6 bases). The sequences come from cultured CD8+ T cells from PBMCs, collected from culture after CMV antigen stimulation. The origin of this receptor is a human donor in good health (CMV status not recorded). Some clones in this sample may be carry-over from other donors' samples. The CDR3 region has the DNA TGTGCCAGCAGCGGTAGCCAATGGGCGGGGATGCCGAACACCGGGGAGCTGTTTTTT. Translated: CASSGSQWAGMPNTGELFF.